This passage covers 10 T cell receptor beta chains from one sample sequenced in a study of early T cells in non-severe SARS-CoV-2 infection. TCRdb re-called the 5' RACE reads through MiXCR, storing one row per CDR3 protein. The table shows tens of thousands of distinct CDR3 sequences, with over 4.5% occurring only once. Sequenced: whole blood. These receptors all stem from an adult who was a healthcare worker with PCR-confirmed SARS-CoV-2 infection or an uninfected control (not recorded which).

This clonotype was recorded at least ten times. The J gene is TRBJ1-2, the V gene TRBV29-1, with 8 bases identical to TRBD1. The CDR3 is 12 residues long. Germline lookup yields CDR1 SQVTM and CDR2 ANQGSEA. The V segment lost 3 bases and the J segment 8 bases; nucleotides outside the gene matches: 5. CDR3 coding DNA: TGCAGCGTTGATCAGGGGGCGCTCGGCTACACCTTC. This sequence encodes CSVDQGALGYTF. Supplemented by reference TRBV29-1 and TRBJ1-2, the full variable domain reads SAVISQKPSRDICQRGTSLTIQCQVDSQVTMMFWYRQQPGQSLTLIATANQGSEATYESGFVIDKFPISRPNLTFSTLTVSNMSPEDSSIYLCSVDQGALGYTFGSGTRLTVV.

The V gene is TRBV19, the J gene TRBJ2-1; D uncertain. Per germline, CDR1 LNHDA and CDR2 SQIVND (reference sequence). This CDR3 is 16 amino acids long. Trimming stripped 1 base from V and 4 bases from J, with 14 bases between. The CDR3 DNA is TGTGCCAGTAGTATAGGGGAACTTGGGGTTTACAATGAGCAGTTCTTC. Translated, it gives CASSIGELGVYNEQFF.

This clonotype occurred many times. This chain uses TRBV20-1 with TRBJ1-1, with TRBD1 matching 7 bases. The germline CDR1 and CDR2 sequences are DFQATT and SNEGSKA (reference sequence). The CDR3 sequence is 14 residues long. V gave up 5 bases and J gave up 3 bases; unmatched junction bases: 9. The CDR3 loop reads CSARPGTAYTEAFF. The CDR3 DNA reads as TGCAGTGCTCGCCCTGGGACAGCTTACACTGAAGCTTTCTTT.

At least ten counts were recorded for this clonotype. The chain joins TRBV12-3 or TRBV12-4 to TRBJ2-3; D unresolved. V was shortened by 8 bases and J by 6 bases, with 12 bases between the two germline ends. The CDR3 has 12 residues. This chain's CDR3 is CASGRQQDTQYF. CDR3 sequence (DNA): TGTGCCAGCGGACGTCAGCAGGATACGCAGTATTTT.

This clonotype appeared many times. The gene calls are TRBV29-1 and TRBJ2-2, with TRBD1 as a possible D gene (6 bases). This CDR3 has 16 residues. Germline CDR1 is SQVTM and CDR2 is ANQGSEA. V lost 7 bases to trimming and J lost 6 bases, with 24 bases between them. The CDR3 reads CSARHFTGPVAGELFF. DNA of the CDR3: TGCAGCGCCCGACATTTTACAGGGCCGGTGGCCGGGGAGCTGTTTTTT.

The genes are TRBV11-3 and TRBJ2-1; no clear D. The length of the CDR3 is 12 residues. Trimming took off 1 base at V and 7 bases at J, with 5 bases between the two ends. The germline V gene has CDR1 SGHNT and CDR2 YENEEA. The CDR3 bases are TGTGCCAGCAGCTTAGGGGTGAATGAGCAGTTCTTC. This sequence encodes CASSLGVNEQFF. The variable domain in full, with the rest retrieved from reference TRBV11-3 and TRBJ2-1, is EAGVVQSPRYKIIEKKQPVAFWCNPISGHNTLYWYLQNLGQGPELLIRYENEEAVDDSQLPKDRFSAERLKGVDSTLKIQPAELGDSAVYLCASSLGVNEQFFGPGTRLTVL.

This rearrangement joins TRBV11-2 to TRBJ2-1; TRBD2 aligns across 8 bases. CDR1 and CDR2 (germline): SGHAT, FQNNGV. This CDR3 is built from 14 residues. V lost 5 bases and J lost 7; bases outside the gene matches: 7. The CDR3 DNA reads as TGTGCCAGCAGCGCGAGCGGGAGCAGGAATGAGCAGTTCTTC. Protein sequence: CASSASGSRNEQFF.

V usage is TRBV5-4 and J usage is TRBJ2-2; 8 nucleotides match TRBD2. Germline V gene sequence: CDR1 SGHNT, CDR2 YYREEE (reference sequence). This CDR3 region has 15 residues. V lost 5 bases and J lost 5; bases outside the gene matches: 8. This chain's CDR3 is CASSKSGSSTGELFF. In DNA form, the CDR3 reads TGTGCCAGCAGTAAAAGCGGGAGTAGTACCGGGGAGCTGTTTTTT.

In this sample, this clonotype turned up many times. The chain recombines TRBV27 with TRBJ2-1; 8 bases are shared with TRBD2. The germline V gene encodes CDR1 MNHEY and CDR2 SMNVEV (reference sequence). With 5 bases clipped from V and 6 bases from J, the junction kept 9 bases outside the gene matches. This CDR3 region has 15 residues. The CDR3 is CASSPPGGRSNEQFF. In nucleotides, the CDR3 is TGTGCCAGCAGTCCCCCGGGAGGGCGTAGCAATGAGCAGTTCTTC.

At least ten counts were recorded for this clonotype. V gene TRBV19 combines with J gene TRBJ2-2; D possibly corresponds to TRBD2 (6 bases). The CDR3 length is 14 residues. The ends were cut back, 4 bases at V and 4 bases at J, with 10 bases in the middle. The germline V gene has CDR1 LNHDA and CDR2 SQIVND (reference sequence). The DNA for the CDR3 is TGTGCCAGTAGTACGGGGGTAGGCACCGGGGAGCTGTTTTTT. This encodes CASSTGVGTGELFF. The variable domain in full, with the rest retrieved from reference TRBV19 and TRBJ2-2, is DGGITQSPKYLFRKEGQNVTLSCEQNLNHDAMYWYRQDPGQGLRLIYYSQIVNDFQKGDIAEGYSVSREKKESFPLTVTSAQKNPTAFYLCASSTGVGTGELFFGEGSRLTVL.